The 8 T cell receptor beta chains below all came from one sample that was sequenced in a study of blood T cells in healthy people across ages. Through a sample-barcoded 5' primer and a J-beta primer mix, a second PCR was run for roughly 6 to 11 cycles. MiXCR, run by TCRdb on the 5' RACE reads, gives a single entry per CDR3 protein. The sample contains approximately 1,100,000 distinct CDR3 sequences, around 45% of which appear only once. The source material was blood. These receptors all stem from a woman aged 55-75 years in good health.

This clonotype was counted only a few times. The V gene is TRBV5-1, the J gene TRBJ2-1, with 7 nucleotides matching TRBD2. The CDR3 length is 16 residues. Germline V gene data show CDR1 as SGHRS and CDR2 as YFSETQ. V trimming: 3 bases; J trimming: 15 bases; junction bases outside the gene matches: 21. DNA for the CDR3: TGCGCCAGCAGCTCGGGCAGGGCGGAACTCCCTTCGGGGGGGTTCTTC. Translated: CASSSGRAELPSGGFF.

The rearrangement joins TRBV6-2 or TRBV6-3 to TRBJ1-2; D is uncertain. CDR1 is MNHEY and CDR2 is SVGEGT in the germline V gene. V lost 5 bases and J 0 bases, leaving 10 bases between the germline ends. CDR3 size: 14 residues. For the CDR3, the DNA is TGTGCCAGCAGTCGGACCTGGGCTAACTATGGCTACACCTTC. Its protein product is CASSRTWANYGYTF.

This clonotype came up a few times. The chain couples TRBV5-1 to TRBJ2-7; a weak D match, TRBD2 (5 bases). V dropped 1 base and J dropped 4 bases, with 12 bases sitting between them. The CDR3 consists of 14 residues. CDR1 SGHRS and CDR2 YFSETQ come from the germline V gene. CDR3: CASSLWGAGYEQYF. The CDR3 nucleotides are TGCGCCAGCAGCTTGTGGGGAGCTGGTTACGAGCAGTACTTC.

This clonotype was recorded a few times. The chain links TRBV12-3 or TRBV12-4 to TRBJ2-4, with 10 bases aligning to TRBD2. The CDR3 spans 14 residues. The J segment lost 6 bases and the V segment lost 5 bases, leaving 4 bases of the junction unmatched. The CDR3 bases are TGTGCCAGCAGTCGGACTAGCGGTGGAAACATTCAGTACTTC. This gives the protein CASSRTSGGNIQYF.

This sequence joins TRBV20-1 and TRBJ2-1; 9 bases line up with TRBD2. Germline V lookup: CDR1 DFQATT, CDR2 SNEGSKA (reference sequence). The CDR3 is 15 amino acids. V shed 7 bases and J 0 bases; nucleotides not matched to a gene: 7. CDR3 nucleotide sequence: TGCAGTGTAATGACTAGCGGCCCCTCCTACAATGAGCAGTTCTTC. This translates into CSVMTSGPSYNEQFF.

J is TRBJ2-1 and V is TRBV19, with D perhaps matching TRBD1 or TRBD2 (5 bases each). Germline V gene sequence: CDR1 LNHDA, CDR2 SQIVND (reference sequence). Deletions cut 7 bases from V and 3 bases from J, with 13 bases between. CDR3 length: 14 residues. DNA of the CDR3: TGTGCCAGTAAAGAGGGGACCAACTACAATGAGCAGTTCTTC. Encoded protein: CASKEGTNYNEQFF.

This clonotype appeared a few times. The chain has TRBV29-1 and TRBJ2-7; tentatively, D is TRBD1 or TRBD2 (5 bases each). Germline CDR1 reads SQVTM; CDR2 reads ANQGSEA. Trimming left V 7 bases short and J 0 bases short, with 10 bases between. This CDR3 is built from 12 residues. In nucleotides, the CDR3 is TGCAGCGCCGGGACGGACTCCTACGAGCAGTACTTC. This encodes CSAGTDSYEQYF.

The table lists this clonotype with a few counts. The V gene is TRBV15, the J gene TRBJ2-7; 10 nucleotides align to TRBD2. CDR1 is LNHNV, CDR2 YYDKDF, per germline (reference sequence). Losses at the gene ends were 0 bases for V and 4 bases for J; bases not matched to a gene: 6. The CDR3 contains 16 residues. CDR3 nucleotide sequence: TGTGCCACCAGCAGAGATTGGGCTAGCGGGAGTTACGAGCAGTACTTC. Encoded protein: CATSRDWASGSYEQYF.